The next 14 T cell receptor beta chains were all read from a single sample in a study of T cell changes during pregnancy in multiple sclerosis. Profiled with immunoSEQ multiplex PCR; TCRdb holds only in-frame clones, not every one. Here the sample spans around 100,000 clones, about 89% being singletons. The sequences come from peripheral blood, collected after pregnancy. The receptors derive from a female donor with multiple sclerosis, enrolled in a pregnancy study.

V usage is TRBV7-2 and J usage is TRBJ2-3; weak D call: TRBD1 (6 bases). This CDR3 region has 16 residues. The V end was cut by 1 base, the J end by 6 bases, with 17 bases between. From germline, CDR1 is SGHTA and CDR2 FQGNSA. CDR3 residues: CASSLEPGTSGDTQYF. CDR3 bases: TGTGCCAGCAGCTTAGAACCCGGGACATCAGGGGATACGCAGTATTTT.

The chain combines TRBV5-1 with TRBJ1-5, with D tentatively TRBD1 (6 bases). V was trimmed by 0 bases and J by 1 base, leaving 11 bases between them. Germline values: CDR1 SGHRS, CDR2 YFSETQ. The length of the CDR3 is 16 residues. In DNA form, the CDR3 reads TGCGCCAGCAGCTTGGGGACAGATACAAGCAATCAGCCCCAGCATTTT. This encodes CASSLGTDTSNQPQHF. Filled out from reference TRBV5-1 and TRBJ1-5, the complete variable domain reads KAGVTQTPRYLIKTRGQQVTLSCSPISGHRSVSWYQQTPGQGLQFLFEYFSETQRNKGNFPGRFSGRQFSNSRSEMNVSTLELGDSALYLCASSLGTDTSNQPQHFGDGTRLSIL.

As regards this clone: Other DNA sequences within the sample encode an identical CDR3. The chain has TRBV29-1 and TRBJ1-2; 10 nucleotides agree with TRBD1. Germline V gives CDR1 SQVTM, CDR2 ANQGSEA. The CDR3 consists of 12 residues. Trimming cost V 6 bases and J 5 bases; bases outside gene matches: 3. In DNA, the CDR3 is TGCAGCGTGGGGGGACAGGGGTATGGCTACACCTTC. Translation gives CSVGGQGYGYTF.

The chain links TRBV18 to TRBJ2-3, with 7 bases fitting TRBD2. CDR3 length equals 13 residues. With V trimmed by 5 bases and J by 8 bases, 7 bases remained unmatched. Germline V lookup: CDR1 KGHSH, CDR2 LQKENI. The CDR3 sequence: CASSKTPGGTQYF. CDR3 DNA: TGTGCCAGCTCAAAGACGCCGGGAGGTACGCAGTATTTT.

V is TRBV27 and J is TRBJ1-1; 10 bases are shared with TRBD1. This CDR3 contains 14 residues. Trimming took 6 bases from V and 5 from J; bases not matched to a gene: 6. Per the germline V gene, CDR1 is MNHEY and CDR2 is SMNVEV (reference sequence). The CDR3 loop is CASRPTGGGTEAFF. For the CDR3, the DNA is TGTGCCAGCAGGCCGACAGGGGGCGGAACTGAAGCTTTCTTT.

The chain employs TRBV7-2 and TRBJ1-1, with D perhaps TRBD1 (6 bases). This CDR3 has 18 amino acids. From germline, CDR1 is SGHTA and CDR2 FQGNSA. V shed 5 bases and J shed 1 base, with 23 bases lying between them. The CDR3 DNA is TGTGCCAGCAGCCCGTACGTAATACCCGGGACAAAGAACACTGAAGCTTTCTTT. Translation gives CASSPYVIPGTKNTEAFF.

This clone has only one observation. This sequence joins TRBV9 and TRBJ2-1; perhaps TRBD2 as D (7 bases). This CDR3 contains 17 residues. Germline lookup yields CDR1 SGDLS and CDR2 YYNGEE. V was shortened by 0 bases and J by 0 bases, with 13 bases between the two germline ends. CDR3 sequence: CASSVGVGGHSYNEQFF. For the CDR3, the DNA is TGTGCCAGCAGCGTAGGGGTCGGGGGGCACTCCTACAATGAGCAGTTCTTC.

Concerning this clone itself: Sequence at one end of the junction differs from germline and may be a read error. The chain carries TRBV11-2 and TRBJ2-2; unclear D gene. Looked up from germline, CDR1 is SGHAT and CDR2 is FQNNGV. CDR3 size: 15 residues. The CDR3 coding sequence is TGTGCCAGCAGCATCACAGAATCGAACATCGGGGAGCTGTTTTTT. Amino acid sequence: CASSITESNIGELFF. The full variable domain, its missing parts supplied by reference TRBV11-2 and TRBJ2-2, is EAGVAQSPRYKIIEKRQSVAFWCNPISGHATLYWYQQILGQGPKLLIQFQNNGVVDDSQLPKDRFSAERLKGVDSTLKIQPAKLEDSAVYLCASSITESNIGELFFGEGSRLTVL.

This clone was detected only once. The CDR3 bases are TGTGCCAGCAGCCAAGATCTGGCCGGGGAGCAGTACTTC. Translating it yields CASSQDLAGEQYF. J is TRBJ2-7 and V is TRBV14; D remains ambiguous. Germline CDR1 and CDR2: SGHDN and FVKESK. The CDR3 has 13 amino acids. Trimming removed 0 bases at V and 7 bases at J, with 10 bases between.

This chain connects TRBV12-5 to TRBJ1-5, with TRBD1 as a possible D gene (6 bases). V lost 0 bases to trimming and J lost 0 bases, with 12 bases between them. Germline CDR1 and CDR2: LGHNT and FRNRAP. This CDR3 region has 17 residues. CDR3 loop: CASGLVGQTYSNQPQHF. The CDR3 DNA reads as TGTGCTAGTGGTTTGGTAGGACAGACATATAGCAATCAGCCCCAGCATTTT.

V usage is TRBV15 and J usage is TRBJ2-1; 7 bases are a match to TRBD1. CDR1 is LNHNV, CDR2 YYDKDF, per germline (reference sequence). The CDR3 spans 16 residues. J lost 5 bases, V lost 3 bases, and 10 bases had no gene match. The CDR3 sequence is CATSSTTGLGNNEQFF. CDR3 DNA: TGTGCCACCAGCAGTACGACAGGGCTGGGGAACAATGAGCAGTTCTTC.

V and J are TRBV5-6 and TRBJ2-4; a possible D gene is TRBD2 (6 bases). V dropped 0 bases and J dropped 7 bases, with 17 bases sitting between them. Germline V gene lookup returns CDR1 SGHDT and CDR2 YYEEEE. This CDR3 region has 16 residues. In DNA, the CDR3 is TGTGCCAGCAGCTTGGAGGAGGGGCGGTCCAGGAACATTCAGTACTTC. It is translated as CASSLEEGRSRNIQYF.

This chain connects TRBV9 to TRBJ1-4; D possibly corresponds to TRBD1 (6 bases). Germline CDR1 and CDR2: SGDLS and YYNGEE. The length of the CDR3 is 14 residues. The V end lost 4 bases, the J end lost 8 bases, and 15 bases lay between the germline ends. The CDR3 DNA sequence: TGTGCCAGCAGCCACAGACAGGATGGAGAAAAACTGTTTTTT. Translation: CASSHRQDGEKLFF.

V usage is TRBV2 and J usage is TRBJ2-1; weak D call: TRBD1 (5 bases). V gave up 10 bases and J gave up 5 bases, with 21 bases separating them. In germline, CDR1 is SNHLY, CDR2 FYNNEI. The CDR3 loop spans 15 amino acids. Written as DNA, the CDR3 is TGTGCCACAAGGGGTGCCTCGTCAAGCCACAATGAGCAGTTCTTC. Its protein product is CATRGASSSHNEQFF.